These 18 T cell receptor beta chains originate from one sample sequenced in a study of cytomegalovirus exposure and HLA in healthy donors (dated by TCRdb to 2017 to 2019). The library was generated by the immunoSEQ multiplex PCR assay. The table comes from immuneACCESS by way of TCRdb, which keeps in-frame sequences with V and J called. Part of the clones is missing from these tables; in studies checked, under half for an unresolved V gene and the rest for unknown reasons. This sample comprises 150,000 to 200,000 clones, 85% of them detected only once. The ten biggest clones cover more than 15% of the sample. The specimen was PBMCs. These receptor sequences come from a man aged 18 to 29 in good health and CMV-seropositive.

The chain recombines TRBV2 with TRBJ1-2; 7 bases are a match to TRBD1. The CDR3 covers 16 residues. J was trimmed by 7 bases and V by 3 bases; bases with no gene match: 14. Per the germline V gene, CDR1 is SNHLY and CDR2 is FYNNEI. In DNA, the CDR3 is TGTGCCAGCAGTGATCCGGGACAGAAGCTTTTGGGTGGCTACACCTTC. It encodes CASSDPGQKLLGGYTF. Variable domain in full (rest from reference TRBV2 and TRBJ1-2): EPEVTQTPSHQVTQMGQEVILRCVPISNHLYFYWYRQILGQKVEFLVSFYNNEISEKSEIFDDQFSVERPDGSNFTLKIRSTKLEDSAMYFCASSDPGQKLLGGYTFGSGTRLTVV.

The genes are TRBV7-8 and TRBJ2-1; 9 positions match TRBD2. Germline trimming cut 1 base from V and 7 bases from J; bases unmatched to any gene: 5. The CDR3 runs 15 residues. CDR1 and CDR2 (germline): SGHVS, FQNEAQ. The CDR3 DNA follows: TGTGCCAGCAGCTTAGAGTGGCGGGGGGGTAATGAGCAGTTCTTC. Amino acid sequence: CASSLEWRGGNEQFF.

This chain joins TRBV27 and TRBJ1-2; D is unclear. Germline V lookup: CDR1 MNHEY, CDR2 SMNVEV (reference sequence). Deletions cut 2 bases from V and 7 bases from J, with 14 bases between. The CDR3 totals 14 residues. Written as DNA, the CDR3 is TGTGCCAGCAGTTTAGAGGGAAGGTGGGGTGGCTACACCTTC. It specifies CASSLEGRWGGYTF.

The J gene is TRBJ2-5, the V gene TRBV5-1, with D tentatively TRBD2 (6 bases). Germline V gene data show CDR1 as SGHRS and CDR2 as YFSETQ. Trimming removed 1 base from V and 3 bases from J, with 10 bases in between. CDR3 size: 14 residues. Here the CDR3 DNA reads TGCGCCAGCAGCTTGATCAGACTAGAAGAGACCCAGTACTTC. It is translated as CASSLIRLEETQYF.

Remarks on this clone: The junction shows a germline mismatch at one end, possibly a read error. The chain employs TRBV7-7 and TRBJ2-1, with TRBD2 matching 8 bases. This CDR3 is 13 amino acids long. Germline V CDR1 and CDR2: SSHAT, FNYEAQ (reference sequence). The CDR3 sequence: CASSQRGPDEQFF. The CDR3 nucleotides are TGTGCTAGCAGCCAGCGGGGGCCGGATGAGCAGTTCTTC.

The chain recombines TRBV15 with TRBJ2-3; TRBD1 is a possible D gene (6 bases). Looked up from germline, CDR1 is LNHNV and CDR2 is YYDKDF (reference sequence). Trimming left V 0 bases short and J 0 bases short, with 13 bases between. CDR3 length: 17 residues. CDR3: CATSRDWVGASTDTQYF. CDR3 DNA: TGTGCCACCAGCAGAGATTGGGTGGGGGCTAGCACAGATACGCAGTATTTT.

This rearrangement joins TRBV11-2 to TRBJ1-5, with D hard to call. Germline CDR1 SGHAT, CDR2 FQNNGV. The CDR3 is 13 amino acids. V gave up 1 base and J gave up 2 bases, with 3 bases separating them. This CDR3 reads CASSLVGNQPQHF. CDR3 nucleotide sequence: TGTGCCAGCAGCTTAGTAGGCAATCAGCCCCAGCATTTT. Looking up the rest from reference TRBV11-2 and TRBJ1-5 gives the full variable domain: EAGVAQSPRYKIIEKRQSVAFWCNPISGHATLYWYQQILGQGPKLLIQFQNNGVVDDSQLPKDRFSAERLKGVDSTLKIQPAKLEDSAVYLCASSLVGNQPQHFGDGTRLSIL.

The chain is built from TRBV28 and TRBJ1-1, with 9 nucleotides matching TRBD1. V shed 5 bases, J shed 5 bases, and the junction held 6 bases outside the gene matches. CDR3 length equals 14 residues. Germline assignment: CDR1 MDHEN and CDR2 SYDVKM. As DNA, the CDR3 is TGTGCCAGCAGTCTACAGGGGGCGCGGACTGAAGCTTTCTTT. This codes for CASSLQGARTEAFF.

The chain links TRBV28 to TRBJ2-1; 11 bases line up with TRBD1. The J segment lost 3 bases and the V segment lost 8 bases, leaving 6 bases of the junction unmatched. Germline V gene lookup returns CDR1 MDHEN and CDR2 SYDVKM. The CDR3 is 15 amino acids. Written as DNA, the CDR3 is TGTGCCAGCTCAACCGGGACAGGGGGCTACAATGAGCAGTTCTTC. It specifies CASSTGTGGYNEQFF.

This rearrangement joins TRBV28 to TRBJ1-5, with D unclear. The CDR3 loop spans 13 amino acids. V lost 5 bases and J 5 bases, leaving 10 bases between the germline ends. The germline gives CDR1 MDHEN, CDR2 SYDVKM. The CDR3 sequence is CASSVTLDQPQHF. Written as DNA, the CDR3 is TGTGCCAGCAGTGTTACATTGGATCAGCCCCAGCATTTT. The full variable domain, completed using reference TRBV28 and TRBJ1-5, is DVKVTQSSRYLVKRTGEKVFLECVQDMDHENMFWYRQDPGLGLRLIYFSYDVKMKEKGDIPEGYSVSREKKERFSLILESASTNQTSMYLCASSVTLDQPQHFGDGTRLSIL.

The chain joins TRBV11-3 to TRBJ2-7; TRBD1 matches at 9 bases. CDR3 length: 14 residues. V lost 5 bases to trimming and J lost 5 bases; unmatched junction nucleotides: 7. The germline CDR1 and CDR2 sequences are SGHNT and YENEEA. CDR3 residues: CASSQPGQGNEQYF. CDR3 nucleotide sequence: TGTGCCAGCAGCCAGCCGGGACAGGGCAACGAGCAGTACTTC. Supplemented by reference TRBV11-3 and TRBJ2-7, the full variable domain reads EAGVVQSPRYKIIEKKQPVAFWCNPISGHNTLYWYLQNLGQGPELLIRYENEEAVDDSQLPKDRFSAERLKGVDSTLKIQPAELGDSAVYLCASSQPGQGNEQYFGPGTRLTVT.

The rearrangement links TRBV4-1 to TRBJ1-4, with a tentative D call TRBD1 (6 bases). Trimming stripped 0 bases from V and 8 bases from J, with 13 bases between. CDR1 is MGHRA and CDR2 is YSYEKL in the germline V gene. This CDR3 contains 15 residues. Here the CDR3 DNA reads TGCGCCAGCAGCCAAGACGGACAGATGGGGGAAAAACTGTTTTTT. Encoded protein: CASSQDGQMGEKLFF.

The chain employs TRBV2 and TRBJ2-7; 7 nucleotides agree with TRBD2. This CDR3 spans 15 amino acids. With V trimmed by 6 bases and J by 0 bases, 8 bases remained unmatched. CDR1 is SNHLY, CDR2 FYNNEI, per germline. The CDR3 is CASRALAASSYEQYF. DNA for the CDR3: TGTGCCAGCAGGGCCCTAGCGGCCTCCTCCTACGAGCAGTACTTC.

The V call is TRBV27, the J call TRBJ2-1; weak D call: TRBD2 (5 bases). Trimming took 0 bases from V and 2 from J, leaving 5 bases between them. CDR3 length: 14 amino acids. CDR1 MNHEY and CDR2 SMNVEV come from the germline V gene (reference sequence). CDR3 sequence (DNA): TGTGCCAGCAGTTTATCCGGGACCTACAATGAGCAGTTCTTC. Translating it yields CASSLSGTYNEQFF.

The V and J genes are TRBV10-2 and TRBJ2-3; D call uncertain. Germline values: CDR1 WSHSY, CDR2 SAAADI. With 5 bases removed from V and 4 bases from J, the gap between germline ends came to 13 bases. CDR3 length equals 14 residues. The CDR3 is CASSFGLPPDTQYF. The CDR3 nucleotides are TGCGCCAGCAGTTTCGGTCTCCCCCCAGATACGCAGTATTTT.

The chain links TRBV7-2 to TRBJ2-1; 8 nucleotides agree with TRBD1. This CDR3 comprises 15 residues. Germline CDR1 reads SGHTA; CDR2 reads FQGNSA. V lost 3 bases to trimming and J lost 7 bases; unmatched junction nucleotides: 8. The CDR3 sequence is CASSLPGGVRNEQFF. DNA of the CDR3: TGTGCCAGCAGCTTGCCAGGGGGCGTGAGAAATGAGCAGTTCTTC.

The chain has TRBV5-4 and TRBJ1-1, with D tentatively TRBD1 (5 bases). V was shortened by 3 bases and J by 2 bases, with 14 bases between the two germline ends. The CDR3 contains 15 residues. Germline values: CDR1 SGHNT, CDR2 YYREEE (reference sequence). CDR3 region: CASSSMSQGNTEAFF. The CDR3 region has the DNA TGTGCCAGCAGCTCGATGAGCCAGGGCAACACTGAAGCTTTCTTT.

V gene TRBV7-5 combines with J gene TRBJ1-5; TRBD1, the table's D call, lacks a check against the DNA. TRBV7-5 is shown as a pseudogene. This CDR3 spans 14 amino acids. The CDR3 DNA is TGTGCCAGAAGCTTAGGACAGGGCAATCAGCCCCAGCATTTT. Translated, it gives CARSLGQGNQPQHF.